Each of the 31 T cell receptor beta chains below was sequenced from the same sample in a study of Ad26.COV2.S vaccination and SARS-CoV-2 variants. Documented treatment: around 19 received Ad26.COV2.S at low or high dose, single or two shots; roughly 5 received placebo; per-sample allocation not given. At day 63 after the first vaccine or placebo injection, samples were drawn. Generated by immunoSEQ multiplex PCR, the TCRdb table keeps only in-frame clones and is missing some. The repertoire holds fewer than 900,000 clones, with around 90% as singletons. The sample consisted of peripheral blood, taken in a trial of Ad26.COV2.S vaccine versus placebo. The receptors originated from a person aged 18-65 years who received the Ad26.COV2.S COVID-19 vaccine or a placebo.

The chain has TRBV24-1 and TRBJ2-3; 9 bases fit TRBD1. The V and J ends lost 9 bases and 2 bases, in that order; junction bases with no gene match: 5. The CDR3 runs 14 residues. Germline V lookup: CDR1 KGHDR, CDR2 SFDVKD. The DNA of the CDR3 is TGTGCCACCGTGGGGACAGGGCTCACAGATACGCAGTATTTT. It specifies CATVGTGLTDTQYF.

The chain recombines TRBV3-1 (or the pseudogene TRBV3-2) with TRBJ2-2; a weak D match, TRBD2 (5 bases). Germline-derived CDR1 and CDR2 are LGHDT and YNNKEL (reference sequence). The V and J ends lost 4 bases and 0 bases respectively, with 12 bases between them. The CDR3 is 16 residues long. The CDR3 loop is CASSPFIGANTGELFF. The DNA of the CDR3 is TGTGCCAGCAGCCCTTTTATCGGGGCGAACACCGGGGAGCTGTTTTTT.

The CDR3 here is CASSWTEETQYF. DNA of the CDR3: TGTGCCAGCAGCTGGACCGAAGAGACCCAGTACTTC. The chain is built from TRBV5-4 and TRBJ2-5; D uncertain. Germline V lookup: CDR1 SGHNT, CDR2 YYREEE (reference sequence). Trimming removed 3 bases at V and 3 bases at J, with 6 bases between. This CDR3 region has 12 residues. Based on the CDR3 plus reference TRBV5-4 and TRBJ2-5, the full variable domain is ETGVTQSPTHLIKTRGQQVTLRCSSQSGHNTVSWYQQALGQGPQFIFQYYREEENGRGNFPPRFSGLQFPNYSSELNVNALELDDSALYLCASSWTEETQYFGPGTRLLVL.

The V and J genes are TRBV25-1 and TRBJ2-1; D perhaps matches TRBD2 (6 bases). CDR1 is MGHDK and CDR2 is SYGVNS in the germline V gene. The CDR3 is 12 residues long. The V gene lost 6 bases and the J gene lost 7 bases, with 10 bases spanning the gap. In nucleotides, the CDR3 is TGTGCCAGCAGGGAGGAGGGGAATGAGCAGTTCTTC. As protein: CASREEGNEQFF.

The genes are TRBV9 and TRBJ1-1, with 7 positions matching TRBD1. The CDR3 runs 18 residues. Looked up from germline, CDR1 is SGDLS and CDR2 is YYNGEE. V lost 1 base and J lost 4; bases outside the gene matches: 16. CDR3 sequence reads: CASSVIGIGGDSLTEAFF. In DNA form, the CDR3 reads TGTGCCAGCAGCGTAATCGGGATCGGTGGGGACAGCCTCACTGAAGCTTTCTTT. Full variable domain (rest looked up from reference TRBV9 and TRBJ1-1): DSGVTQTPKHLITATGQRVTLRCSPRSGDLSVYWYQQSLDQGLQFLIQYYNGEERAKGNILERFSAQQFPDLHSELNLSSLELGDSALYFCASSVIGIGGDSLTEAFFGQGTRLTVV.

The V gene is TRBV19, the J gene TRBJ1-2; TRBD1 matches at 7 bases. The CDR3 consists of 15 residues. Germline CDR1 and CDR2: LNHDA and SQIVND (reference sequence). V dropped 9 bases and J dropped 2; count of bases not matched to a gene: 12. CDR3 bases: TGTGCCAGCTCCCTAGGTTCCAGGGGGAACTATGGCTACACCTTC. It codes for CASSLGSRGNYGYTF.

CDR3: CASRPEGLVTEAFF. The CDR3 region has the DNA TGTGCCAGCCGCCCGGAGGGGCTGGTCACTGAAGCTTTCTTT. This chain connects TRBV6-5 to TRBJ1-1; D may be TRBD1 (5 bases). V was clipped by 8 bases and J by 4 bases, with 17 bases between them. CDR1 and CDR2 from the germline V gene are MNHEY and SVGAGI. The CDR3 sequence is 14 residues long.

The chain links TRBV15 to TRBJ1-4; 9 bases map to TRBD1. Germline assignment: CDR1 LNHNV and CDR2 YYDKDF (reference sequence). The CDR3 sequence is 19 residues long. V was clipped by 0 bases and J by 1 base; unmatched bases: 9. The DNA for the CDR3 is TGTGCCACCAGCAGAGATCTTAGGGGACAGGGTAGAACTAATGAAAAACTGTTTTTT. Translating it yields CATSRDLRGQGRTNEKLFF.

This chain links TRBV5-1 with TRBJ1-1; the D gene is possibly TRBD1 (6 bases). The CDR3 has 14 amino acids. Deletions cut 5 bases from V and 5 bases from J, with 16 bases between. Looked up from germline, CDR1 is SGHRS and CDR2 is YFSETQ. The CDR3 DNA reads as TGCGCCAGCAGGGCGGGGGGGGCAGAGACTGAAGCTTTCTTT. Protein product: CASRAGGAETEAFF.

The J gene is TRBJ1-6, the V gene TRBV5-5; tentatively, D is TRBD1 (6 bases). The germline gives CDR1 SGHKS, CDR2 YYEKEE (reference sequence). This CDR3 spans 17 amino acids. The V end lost 0 bases, the J end lost 4 bases, and 14 bases lay between the germline ends. CDR3 DNA sequence: TGTGCCAGCAGCTTGGGTCCTACAGGGCCGTATAATTCACCCCTCCACTTT. It encodes CASSLGPTGPYNSPLHF. Combining the CDR3 with reference TRBV5-5 and TRBJ1-6 gives the whole variable domain DAGVTQSPTHLIKTRGQQVTLRCSPISGHKSVSWYQQVLGQGPQFIFQYYEKEERGRGNFPDRFSARQFPNYSSELNVNALLLGDSALYLCASSLGPTGPYNSPLHFGNGTRLTVT.

The V gene is TRBV3-1 (or the pseudogene TRBV3-2), the J gene TRBJ2-7, with 9 bases matching TRBD1. V trimming: 3 bases; J trimming: 5 bases; junction bases outside the gene matches: 11. This CDR3 has 16 amino acids. From germline, CDR1 is LGHDT and CDR2 YNNKEL (reference sequence). The CDR3 bases are TGTGCCAGCAGCCAGACCTTAGGACAGGGGAGGAACGAGCAGTACTTC. Amino acid sequence: CASSQTLGQGRNEQYF.

The rearrangement links TRBV19 to TRBJ2-2, with D hard to call. With 6 bases removed from V and 1 base from J, the gap between germline ends came to 9 bases. The CDR3 sequence is 14 residues long. Germline-derived CDR1 and CDR2 are LNHDA and SQIVND (reference sequence). The DNA of the CDR3 is TGTGCCAGTAGAGAGTTAGGGAACACCGGGGAGCTGTTTTTT. This gives the protein CASRELGNTGELFF.

The chain recombines TRBV9 with TRBJ2-5; 12 positions match TRBD2. Germline V gives CDR1 SGDLS, CDR2 YYNGEE. Unmatched junction bases numbered 11, after V lost 3 bases and J lost 2 bases. CDR3 length: 18 amino acids. DNA of the CDR3: TGTGCCAGCAGCGGCCGGACTAGCGGGGTATTGTTTCAAGAGACCCAGTACTTC. Translation gives CASSGRTSGVLFQETQYF.

A remark on this clone: Other DNA variants within this sample encode the same CDR3. The chain uses TRBV9 and TRBJ2-3; the match to TRBD2 covers 8 bases. V lost 0 bases to trimming and J lost 3 bases; unmatched junction nucleotides: 3. The CDR3 is made up of 15 amino acids. CDR1 is SGDLS, CDR2 YYNGEE, per germline. The CDR3 is CASSVAGGRTDTQYF. As DNA, the CDR3 is TGTGCCAGCAGCGTAGCGGGAGGGCGTACAGATACGCAGTATTTT.

The rearrangement uses TRBV19 and TRBJ2-5; 13 nucleotides line up with TRBD2. The germline CDR1 and CDR2 sequences are LNHDA and SQIVND (reference sequence). The CDR3 has 16 residues. V lost 5 bases to trimming and J lost 2 bases; unmatched junction nucleotides: 5. Written as DNA, the CDR3 is TGTGCCAGTAGTCCAAGACTAGCGGGAGGACAAGAGACCCAGTACTTC. Its translation: CASSPRLAGGQETQYF.

The chain recombines TRBV7-9 with TRBJ2-3, with D perhaps being TRBD1 or TRBD2 (5 bases each). The CDR3 contains 15 residues. V dropped 4 bases and J dropped 2 bases, with 13 bases sitting between them. Germline CDR1 reads SEHNR; CDR2 reads FQNEAQ (reference sequence). CDR3 region: CASSSQLGDTDTQYF. Written as DNA, the CDR3 is TGTGCCAGCAGCTCCCAACTGGGGGACACAGATACGCAGTATTTT.

The chain joins TRBV18 to TRBJ2-7; D may be TRBD1 (6 bases). V was shortened by 3 bases and J by 2 bases, with 14 bases between the two germline ends. CDR1 is KGHSH, CDR2 LQKENI, per germline. The CDR3 has 15 amino acids. The CDR3 sequence is CASSPGQGSTYEQYF. Here the CDR3 DNA reads TGTGCCAGCTCACCCGGGCAGGGGTCCACCTACGAGCAGTACTTC.

The chain carries TRBV12-3 or TRBV12-4 and TRBJ2-7; D is perhaps TRBD1 (5 bases). This CDR3 spans 12 amino acids. V dropped 3 bases and J dropped 6 bases, with 9 bases sitting between them. CDR3 protein: CASSFVRAEQYF. DNA for the CDR3: TGTGCCAGCAGTTTCGTCAGGGCCGAGCAGTACTTC.

The chain employs TRBV18 and TRBJ1-4; a possible D gene is TRBD1 (5 bases). The CDR3 is 15 amino acids. V was pared by 2 bases and J by 4 bases, with 11 bases between. Germline CDR1 reads KGHSH; CDR2 reads LQKENI. The CDR3 nucleotides are TGTGCCAGCTCACCAAGGGACGGCTTTAATGAAAAACTGTTTTTT. It encodes CASSPRDGFNEKLFF.

The V and J genes are TRBV19 and TRBJ1-2, with D maybe TRBD1 (6 bases). The CDR3 extends over 14 amino acids. V was clipped by 4 bases and J by 4 bases, with 13 bases between them. Germline loops: CDR1 LNHDA, CDR2 SQIVND (reference sequence). The CDR3 spells CASSTDSTVYGYTF. The CDR3 DNA sequence: TGTGCCAGTAGTACGGACAGTACAGTCTATGGCTACACCTTC.

V usage is TRBV12-3 or TRBV12-4 and J usage is TRBJ1-2; tentatively, D is TRBD1 (5 bases). Trimming shortened V by 3 bases and J by 8 bases, and 10 bases separated the two germline ends. The CDR3 is 12 amino acids. The CDR3 coding sequence is TGTGCCAGCAGTTTGGGAGGGACCGGCTACACCTTC. Amino acids: CASSLGGTGYTF.

The sample holds one count of this clone. The V gene is TRBV6-2 or TRBV6-3, the J gene TRBJ2-7; 7 positions match TRBD2. V gave up 5 bases and J gave up 0 bases; unmatched junction bases: 7. The CDR3 totals 15 residues. Germline CDR1 and CDR2: MNHEY and SVGEGT. The CDR3 here is CASSLGLGRSYEQYF. The CDR3 DNA reads TGTGCCAGCAGTCTCGGACTAGGTCGCTCCTACGAGCAGTACTTC.

This chain connects TRBV12-3 or TRBV12-4 to TRBJ2-7, with a weak D call TRBD1 (6 bases). Between the trimmed V and J ends, which lost 7 bases and 5 bases, there was a span of 12 bases. CDR3 size: 12 residues. CDR3 protein: CASNKGGDEQYF. The CDR3 nucleotides are TGTGCCAGCAACAAAGGGGGAGACGAGCAGTACTTC.

The genes are TRBV7-8 and TRBJ2-7; TRBD2 matches 10 bases. V shed 3 bases, J shed 5 bases, and the junction held 7 bases outside the gene matches. Looked up from germline, CDR1 is SGHVS and CDR2 is FQNEAQ. CDR3 length equals 15 residues. The CDR3 bases are TGTGCCAGCAGCTTTAGGCTAGCGGGAGTAGACGAGCAGTACTTC. Its protein is CASSFRLAGVDEQYF.

This chain joins TRBV18 and TRBJ1-5, with a weak D call TRBD1 (5 bases). V was cut by 0 bases and J by 6 bases, with 9 bases left in between. In germline, CDR1 is KGHSH, CDR2 LQKENI. The CDR3 sequence is 14 residues long. The DNA for the CDR3 is TGTGCCAGCTCACCACCGGGGGGGGGTCAGCCCCAGCATTTT. Encoded protein: CASSPPGGGQPQHF.

This clone occurred once. The chain joins TRBV5-4 to TRBJ1-2; no clear D gene. The germline gives CDR1 SGHNT, CDR2 YYREEE (reference sequence). This CDR3 comprises 16 residues. Trimming took 0 bases from V and 0 from J, leaving 12 bases between them. CDR3 sequence: CASSLGGRTSNYGYTF. The CDR3 nucleotides read TGTGCCAGCAGCTTGGGAGGCAGGACTTCTAACTATGGCTACACCTTC.

The chain employs TRBV3-1 (or the pseudogene TRBV3-2) and TRBJ2-7; unclear D gene. The CDR3 totals 14 residues. The germline V gene has CDR1 LGHDT and CDR2 YNNKEL (reference sequence). Trimming left V 3 bases short and J 6 bases short, with 15 bases between. The CDR3 loop is CASSQSGGGPEQYF. The CDR3 DNA is TGTGCCAGCAGCCAGAGTGGTGGTGGGCCCGAGCAGTACTTC.

The gene calls are TRBV30 and TRBJ1-4; possible D gene TRBD1, 6 bases. Trimming removed 2 bases from V and 1 base from J, with 8 bases in between. This CDR3 is built from 14 residues. Germline loops: CDR1 GTSNPN, CDR2 SVGIG (reference sequence). The CDR3 loop is CAWSIGGTNEKLFF. DNA of the CDR3: TGTGCCTGGAGTATAGGGGGAACTAATGAAAAACTGTTTTTT.

The rearrangement joins TRBV3-1 (or the pseudogene TRBV3-2) to TRBJ2-7, with D possibly being TRBD1 (5 bases). The germline gives CDR1 LGHDT, CDR2 YNNKEL (reference sequence). Trimming took off 2 bases at V and 3 bases at J, with 8 bases between the two ends. The CDR3 spans 13 residues. CDR3 sequence: CASSQTGGYEQYF. The CDR3 nucleotides are TGTGCCAGCAGCCAAACAGGCGGCTACGAGCAGTACTTC.

The chain uses TRBV6-2 or TRBV6-3 and TRBJ1-1, with no clear D. The CDR3 runs 13 residues. Trimming stripped 1 base from V and 3 bases from J, with 6 bases between. Germline V gene data show CDR1 as MNHEY and CDR2 as SVGEGT. CDR3 DNA: TGTGCCAGCAGTTACTGGCTGGACACTGAAGCTTTCTTT. It is translated as CASSYWLDTEAFF.

The chain is built from TRBV7-9 and TRBJ2-5, with D possibly TRBD1 on 5 matching bases. CDR3 length: 15 residues. Germline CDR1 SEHNR, CDR2 FQNEAQ (reference sequence). Trimming took 1 base from V and 3 from J, leaving 12 bases between them. The CDR3 region has the DNA TGTGCCAGCAGCTTAGGCAGGGCCAATAAAGAGACCCAGTACTTC. Protein sequence: CASSLGRANKETQYF.